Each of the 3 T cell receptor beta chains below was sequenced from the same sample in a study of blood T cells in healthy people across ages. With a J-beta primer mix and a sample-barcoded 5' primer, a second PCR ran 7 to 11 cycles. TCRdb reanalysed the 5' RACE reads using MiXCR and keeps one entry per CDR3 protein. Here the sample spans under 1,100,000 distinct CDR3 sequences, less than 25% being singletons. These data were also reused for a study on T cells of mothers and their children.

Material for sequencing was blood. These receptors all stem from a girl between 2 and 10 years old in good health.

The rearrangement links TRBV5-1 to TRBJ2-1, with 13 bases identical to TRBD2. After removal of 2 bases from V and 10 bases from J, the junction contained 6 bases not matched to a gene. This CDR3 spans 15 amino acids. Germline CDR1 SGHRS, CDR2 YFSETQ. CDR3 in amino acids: CASSLGTSGTGEQFF. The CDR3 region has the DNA TGCGCCAGCAGCTTAGGGACTAGCGGGACTGGGGAGCAGTTCTTC.

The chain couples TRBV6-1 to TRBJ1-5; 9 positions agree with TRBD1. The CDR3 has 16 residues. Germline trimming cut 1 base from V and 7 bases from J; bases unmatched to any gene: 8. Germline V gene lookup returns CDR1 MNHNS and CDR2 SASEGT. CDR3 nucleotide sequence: TGTGCCAGCAGTGAAGGACCTACAGGGGGCCGCCAGCCCCAGCATTTT. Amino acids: CASSEGPTGGRQPQHF.

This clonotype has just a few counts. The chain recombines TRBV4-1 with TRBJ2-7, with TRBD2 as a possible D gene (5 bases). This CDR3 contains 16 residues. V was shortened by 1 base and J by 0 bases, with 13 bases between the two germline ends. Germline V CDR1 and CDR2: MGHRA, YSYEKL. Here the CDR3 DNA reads TGCGCCAGCAGCCAAGTTCATAGCGTTCCCTCCTACGAGCAGTACTTC. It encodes CASSQVHSVPSYEQYF.